Listed below are T cell receptor beta chains from one sample, sequenced in a study of regulatory T cells in long-lasting Graves disease. MiXCR, applied by TCRdb to the multiplex PCR reads, yields one record per CDR3 protein. This table has fewer than 650,000 distinct CDR3 sequences, more than 15% appearing once. A further study also used this sample, focusing on T cells in Graves' hyperthyroidism and ophthalmopathy.

The sample here was peripheral blood mononuclear cells (PBMCs), taken at new diagnosis, from a patient treated with antithyroid drugs. The receptors shown here come from a man in his late teens or twenties with Graves disease. The CDR3 runs from the conserved cysteine through the conserved F or W. Each record gives: V gene, J gene, D gene, clone size, CDR3 protein, CDR3 DNA. The D gene is left open where the match is weak. Rows may omit the clone size; those that give it use once, few, many or a size class.

v_call: TRBV5-1
j_call: TRBJ1-2
d_call: TRBD1
clone_size: .
cdr3_aa: CASSQGQGGSGYTF
cdr3_nt: TGCGCCAGCAGCCAGGGACAGGGAGGGTCTGGCTACACCTTC

v_call: TRBV6-2/TRBV6-3
j_call: TRBJ2-7
d_call: TRBD2
clone_size: .
cdr3_aa: CASSYVAGEGRYEQYF
cdr3_nt: TGTGCCAGCAGTTACGTAGCGGGAGAGGGGCGCTACGAGCAGTACTTC

v_call: TRBV7-3
j_call: TRBJ2-7
d_call: .
clone_size: many
cdr3_aa: CASSSEGAGTKYF
cdr3_nt: TGTGCCAGCAGCTCAGAGGGCGCAGGGACGAAGTACTTC

v_call: TRBV12-3/TRBV12-4
j_call: TRBJ1-4
d_call: TRBD1
clone_size: many
cdr3_aa: CASRHRQGAVWEKLFF
cdr3_nt: TGTGCCAGCAGACACAGACAGGGGGCTGTCTGGGAAAAACTGTTTTTT

v_call: TRBV2
j_call: TRBJ1-2
d_call: TRBD1
clone_size: few
cdr3_aa: CASSQLPGTGGNYGYTF
cdr3_nt: TGTGCCAGCAGTCAACTCCCCGGGACAGGGGGGAACTATGGCTACACCTTC

v_call: TRBV12-3/TRBV12-4
j_call: TRBJ1-5
d_call: .
clone_size: many
cdr3_aa: CASSLGGYDQPQHF
cdr3_nt: TGTGCCAGCAGTTTAGGAGGGTATGATCAGCCCCAGCATTTT

v_call: TRBV19
j_call: TRBJ2-7
d_call: TRBD2
clone_size: .
cdr3_aa: CASSWASGTESYEQYF
cdr3_nt: TGTGCCAGTAGTTGGGCTAGCGGGACGGAATCCTACGAGCAGTACTTC

v_call: TRBV12-3/TRBV12-4
j_call: TRBJ2-4
d_call: .
clone_size: few
cdr3_aa: CASTHAPLSENIQYF
cdr3_nt: TGTGCCAGCACTCACGCCCCTTTGAGTGAAAACATTCAGTACTTC

v_call: TRBV4-1
j_call: TRBJ1-5
d_call: TRBD1
clone_size: .
cdr3_aa: CASSQARGGGAGQPQHF
cdr3_nt: TGCGCCAGCAGCCAAGCGAGGGGAGGGGGCGCGGGACAGCCCCAGCATTTT

v_call: TRBV6-1
j_call: TRBJ1-2
d_call: .
clone_size: many
cdr3_aa: CASREVTEVHYGYTF
cdr3_nt: TGTGCCAGCAGGGAGGTTACCGAAGTCCACTATGGCTACACCTTC

v_call: TRBV7-3
j_call: TRBJ1-5
d_call: TRBD1
clone_size: many
cdr3_aa: CASSLQGAGSNQPQHF
cdr3_nt: TGTGCCAGCAGCTTACAGGGGGCTGGGAGCAATCAGCCCCAGCATTTT

v_call: TRBV7-3
j_call: TRBJ2-1
d_call: TRBD2
clone_size: many
cdr3_aa: CASRLTSGSANEQFF
cdr3_nt: TGTGCCAGCAGGCTCACTAGCGGGAGTGCTAATGAGCAGTTCTTC

v_call: TRBV11-2
j_call: TRBJ2-5
d_call: .
clone_size: many
cdr3_aa: CASSSISTTQYF
cdr3_nt: TGTGCCAGCAGTTCCATATCAACGACCCAGTACTTC